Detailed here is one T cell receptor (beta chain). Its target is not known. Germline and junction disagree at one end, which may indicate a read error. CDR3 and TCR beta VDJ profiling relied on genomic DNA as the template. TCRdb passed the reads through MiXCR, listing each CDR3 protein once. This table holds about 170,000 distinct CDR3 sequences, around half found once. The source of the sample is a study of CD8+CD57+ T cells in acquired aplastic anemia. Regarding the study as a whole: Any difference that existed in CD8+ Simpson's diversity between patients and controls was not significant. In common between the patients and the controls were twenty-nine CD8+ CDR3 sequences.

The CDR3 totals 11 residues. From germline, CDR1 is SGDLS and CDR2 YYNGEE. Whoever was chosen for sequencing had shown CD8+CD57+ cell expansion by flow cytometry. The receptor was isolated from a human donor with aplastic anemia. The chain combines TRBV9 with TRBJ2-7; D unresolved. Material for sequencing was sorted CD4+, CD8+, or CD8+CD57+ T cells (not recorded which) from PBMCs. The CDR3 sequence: CASSDRRAENF. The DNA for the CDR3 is TGCGCCAGCAGTGATCGCCGGGCGGAGAACTTC.